This TCR beta chain was observed in a study of control samples from healthy donors and cancer patients. The method was immunoSEQ multiplex PCR; TCRdb's version includes in-frame clones alone and lacks a portion of them. The sample shows 120,000 or so clones, over 75% of them seen only once. The origin of this receptor is a man aged 35-49 years in good health. Source material: blood.

CDR3 bases: TGTGCCACCAGTAGCCGCCGTGTAGAGACCCAGTACTTC. It encodes CATSSRRVETQYF. J is TRBJ2-5 and V is TRBV24-1; the D is unclear. The CDR3 is 13 amino acids. Trimming left V 6 bases short and J 4 bases short, with 11 bases between. The germline gives CDR1 KGHDR, CDR2 SFDVKD.